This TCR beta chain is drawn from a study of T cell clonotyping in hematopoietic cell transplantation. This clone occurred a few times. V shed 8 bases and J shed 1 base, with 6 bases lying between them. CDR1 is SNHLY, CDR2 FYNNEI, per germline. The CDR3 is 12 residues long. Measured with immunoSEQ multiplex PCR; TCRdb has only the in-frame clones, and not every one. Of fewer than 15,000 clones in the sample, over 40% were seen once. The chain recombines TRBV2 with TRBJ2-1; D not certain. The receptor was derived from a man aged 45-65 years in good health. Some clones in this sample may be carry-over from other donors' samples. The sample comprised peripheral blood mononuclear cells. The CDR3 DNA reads TGTGCCAGCGAGTCTTCCTACAATGAGCAGTTCTTC. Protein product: CASESSYNEQFF.